This T cell receptor beta chain stems from a study of blood T cell repertoires in COVID-19. Across the whole study: Collection of acute and convalescent COVID-19 samples took place in the United States, Italy and Spain. Nucleic acid was either cDNA or gDNA, and it came from T cells, B-cell-depleted T cells, or PBMCs.

The germline V gene has CDR1 MDHEN and CDR2 SYDVKM. V was cut by 3 bases and J by 0 bases, with 14 bases left in between. This CDR3 is 17 amino acids long. How the authors handled the data: Researchers report that nucleated cell counts were estimated from reference gene primer amplification. Repertoires were generated with immunoSEQ multiplex PCR, while TCRdb's copy carries only in-frame clones and drops some. V and J calls and clone size follow that table, whereas D and trimming were derived from the DNA. The sample lists under 250,000 clones; around 90% were seen once. Sequencing was carried out using peripheral blood. This TCR came from a man aged 60 to 75 who had recovered from COVID-19. The chain uses TRBV28 and TRBJ1-4; the D is unclear. The CDR3 reads CASSLNPWGATNEKLFF. Here the CDR3 DNA reads TGTGCCAGCAGTTTGAATCCGTGGGGAGCAACTAATGAAAAACTGTTTTTT.